These T cell receptor beta chains were read from a single sample in a study of cytomegalovirus exposure and HLA in healthy donors. Sequencing was performed with immunoSEQ multiplex PCR; in TCRdb, only in-frame clones are kept and a portion is missing. This table has around 260,000 clones, 80% to 95% appearing once. Sequencing used PBMCs. These receptors were collected from a woman between 25 and 40 years old in good health and CMV-seronegative. CDR3s include the opening cysteine and the closing phenylalanine or tryptophan. Fields, in order: D gene, clone size, V gene, J gene, CDR3 protein, CDR3 DNA. A D gene is named only where the DNA matches it firmly. The listing skips clone size in some rows; elsewhere it reads once, few, many or a size class.

d_call: .
clone_size: .
v_call: TRBV2
j_call: TRBJ2-3
cdr3_aa: CASSESAGVGADTQYF
cdr3_nt: TGTGCCAGCAGTGAAAGTGCGGGCGTGGGCGCAGATACGCAGTATTTT

d_call: .
clone_size: .
v_call: TRBV29-1
j_call: TRBJ2-4
cdr3_aa: CSVERGAKNIQYF
cdr3_nt: TGCAGCGTTGAACGGGGAGCCAAAAACATTCAGTACTTC

d_call: TRBD2
clone_size: once
v_call: TRBV11-3
j_call: TRBJ2-1
cdr3_aa: CASSSGTSVEQFF
cdr3_nt: TGTGCCAGCAGCTCCGGGACTAGCGTTGAGCAGTTCTTC

d_call: .
clone_size: .
v_call: TRBV27
j_call: TRBJ1-1
cdr3_aa: CASLGGRNTEAFF
cdr3_nt: TGTGCCAGTTTGGGAGGGAGAAACACTGAAGCTTTCTTT

d_call: TRBD2
clone_size: .
v_call: TRBV5-4
j_call: TRBJ2-3
cdr3_aa: CASSLGLAVSDTQYF
cdr3_nt: TGTGCCAGCAGCTTGGGCCTAGCGGTTTCAGATACGCAGTATTTT

d_call: .
clone_size: once
v_call: TRBV29-1
j_call: TRBJ2-3
cdr3_aa: CSVWWADTQYF
cdr3_nt: TGCAGCGTGTGGTGGGCAGATACGCAGTATTTT

d_call: TRBD1
clone_size: .
v_call: TRBV28
j_call: TRBJ1-5
cdr3_aa: CASSSWDSPNQPQHF
cdr3_nt: TGTGCCAGCAGTTCTTGGGACAGCCCTAATCAGCCCCAGCATTTT

d_call: .
clone_size: .
v_call: TRBV11-2
j_call: TRBJ2-1
cdr3_aa: CASSLISWAGGDEQFF
cdr3_nt: TGTGCCAGCAGCTTAATCTCGTGGGCAGGAGGAGATGAGCAGTTCTTC

d_call: .
clone_size: .
v_call: TRBV19
j_call: TRBJ2-1
cdr3_aa: CASSTGERAYNEQFF
cdr3_nt: TGTGCCAGTAGTACAGGGGAGAGAGCCTACAATGAGCAGTTCTTC

d_call: .
clone_size: .
v_call: TRBV2
j_call: TRBJ2-1
cdr3_aa: CASSEIASPYNEQFF
cdr3_nt: TGTGCCAGCAGTGAAATCGCTAGCCCCTACAATGAGCAGTTCTTC

d_call: TRBD1
clone_size: .
v_call: TRBV2
j_call: TRBJ1-5
cdr3_aa: CASSVPGQGFQPQHF
cdr3_nt: TGTGCCAGCAGTGTCCCGGGACAGGGGTTTCAGCCCCAGCATTTT

d_call: .
clone_size: .
v_call: TRBV20-1
j_call: TRBJ1-5
cdr3_aa: CSASSGQPQHF
cdr3_nt: TGCAGTGCTAGTTCGGGCCAGCCCCAGCATTTT

d_call: TRBD2
clone_size: .
v_call: TRBV6-5
j_call: TRBJ2-3
cdr3_aa: CASSYSKGLAIDTQYF
cdr3_nt: TGTGCCAGCAGTTACTCGAAGGGACTAGCTATCGATACGCAGTATTTT

d_call: TRBD2
clone_size: .
v_call: TRBV11-1
j_call: TRBJ2-1
cdr3_aa: CASSSRTSGRGYNEQFF
cdr3_nt: TGTGCCAGCAGCTCCCGGACTAGCGGGAGAGGGTACAATGAGCAGTTCTTC

d_call: TRBD2
clone_size: .
v_call: TRBV7-9
j_call: TRBJ2-1
cdr3_aa: CASSDSGLANEQFF
cdr3_nt: TGTGCCAGCAGCGACTCAGGACTAGCCAATGAGCAGTTCTTC

d_call: TRBD1
clone_size: .
v_call: TRBV28
j_call: TRBJ2-1
cdr3_aa: CASSFGFPRGDRGEQFF
cdr3_nt: TGTGCCAGCAGTTTCGGGTTTCCGCGGGGGGACAGGGGTGAGCAGTTCTTC

d_call: TRBD1
clone_size: once
v_call: TRBV6-1
j_call: TRBJ2-7
cdr3_aa: CASTPDRGIGEQYF
cdr3_nt: TGTGCCAGCACCCCGGACAGGGGGATAGGCGAGCAGTACTTC

d_call: .
clone_size: .
v_call: TRBV28
j_call: TRBJ2-1
cdr3_aa: CATTLGGSGNEQFF
cdr3_nt: TGTGCCACCACACTGGGGGGATCTGGCAATGAGCAGTTCTTC

d_call: TRBD1
clone_size: .
v_call: TRBV5-1
j_call: TRBJ2-7
cdr3_aa: CASSLRDRAYEQYF
cdr3_nt: TGCGCCAGCAGCTTACGGGACAGAGCCTACGAGCAGTACTTC

d_call: TRBD2
clone_size: .
v_call: TRBV18
j_call: TRBJ2-1
cdr3_aa: CASSPPSREGLYNEQFF
cdr3_nt: TGTGCCAGCTCACCACCTTCGCGGGAGGGACTCTACAATGAGCAGTTCTTC